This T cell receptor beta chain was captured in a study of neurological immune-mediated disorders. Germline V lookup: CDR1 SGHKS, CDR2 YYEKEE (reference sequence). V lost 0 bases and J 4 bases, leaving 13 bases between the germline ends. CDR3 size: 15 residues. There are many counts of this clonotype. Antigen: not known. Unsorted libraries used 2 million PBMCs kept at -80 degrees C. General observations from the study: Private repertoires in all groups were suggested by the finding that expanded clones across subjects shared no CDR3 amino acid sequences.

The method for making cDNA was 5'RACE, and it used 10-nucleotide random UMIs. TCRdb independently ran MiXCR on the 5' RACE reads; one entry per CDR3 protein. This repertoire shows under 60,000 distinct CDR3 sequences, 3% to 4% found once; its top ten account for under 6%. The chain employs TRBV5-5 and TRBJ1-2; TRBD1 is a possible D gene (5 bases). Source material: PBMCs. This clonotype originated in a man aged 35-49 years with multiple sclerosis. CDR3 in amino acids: CASSLDTGNPYGYTF. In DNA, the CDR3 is TGTGCCAGCAGCTTGGATACAGGAAACCCCTATGGCTACACCTTC.